The rows below give T cell receptor beta chains drawn from one sample of a study of vaccination and CD4 T cells after COVID-19. MiXCR was run by TCRdb on the PCR reads, yielding one entry per CDR3 protein. The sample shows approximately 6,000 distinct CDR3 sequences, 32% of them seen only once. Their cognate antigens are unknown. The sequencing used CD4+ T cells from blood, cultured in vitro, collected after SARS-CoV-2 vaccination. The receptors stem from a human donor who had recovered from COVID-19. Each CDR3 is given with its conserved first and last residue. D genes are given only for firm matches. Only part of the rows carry a size: once, few, many, or a class if the clone is expanded.

j_call cdr3_length d_call clone_size v_call cdr3_nt cdr3_aa
TRBJ2-7 14 TRBD2 few TRBV27 TGTGCCAGCAGGAGACTAGCGGGAGTCTACGAGCAGTACTTC CASRRLAGVYEQYF
TRBJ2-1 13 - - TRBV7-3 TGTGCCAGCAGACTGGGACGCGACAATGAGCAGTTCTTC CASRLGRDNEQFF
TRBJ2-7 15 TRBD1 - TRBV6-2/TRBV6-3 TGTGCCAGCAGTTACCCGACAGGGAGCTCCTACGAGCAGTACTTC CASSYPTGSSYEQYF
TRBJ2-5 19 TRBD1 once TRBV24-1 TGTGCCACCAGTGAGCCACCGGGACAGGGGACAACGCACCAAGAGACCCAGTACTTC CATSEPPGQGTTHQETQYF
TRBJ2-7 12 - - TRBV7-9 TGTGCCAGCAGCTTAGGGACCTACGAGCAGTACTTC CASSLGTYEQYF
TRBJ2-1 12 - - TRBV7-3 TGTGCCAGCAGTTCACAGGGCTATGAGCAGTTCTTC CASSSQGYEQFF
TRBJ2-1 16 - - TRBV7-2 TGTGCCAGCAGCTTAGTATTCGGGAGCGAGTACAATGAGCAGTTCTTC CASSLVFGSEYNEQFF
TRBJ2-5 15 - - TRBV11-3 TGTGCCAGCAGCCTAACAGGGTTGTACCAAGAGACCCAGTACTTC CASSLTGLYQETQYF
TRBJ1-2 11 - - TRBV29-1 TGCAGCGTCCAGGGGAACTATGGCTACACCTTC CSVQGNYGYTF
TRBJ2-1 18 TRBD2 - TRBV7-3 TGTGCCAGCAGCTTAACGGGTTTGGGTAGCGGGGGTTTAAATGAGCAGTTCTTC CASSLTGLGSGGLNEQFF
TRBJ1-2 13 TRBD1 medium-sized TRBV7-3 TGTGCCAGCAGCTTTGGACAGGGCGATGGCTACACCTTC CASSFGQGDGYTF
TRBJ2-7 12 - few TRBV28 TGTGCCAGCAGTGAGGGGACTTTCCAGCAGTACTTC CASSEGTFQQYF
TRBJ2-5 16 TRBD1 - TRBV18 TGTGCCAGCTCACCAATGGGACAGATAACTCAAGAGACCCAGTACTTC CASSPMGQITQETQYF
TRBJ1-1 13 TRBD1 few TRBV7-9 TGTGCCAGCCAGGGACAGATAAACACTGAAGCTTTCTTT CASQGQINTEAFF
TRBJ1-2 14 TRBD1 - TRBV10-3 TGTGCCATCAGTGATGGGACAGGGGGTTATGGCTACACCTTC CAISDGTGGYGYTF
TRBJ1-3 13 - - TRBV28 TGTGCCAGCAGTCCTGGGACCCGGAACACCATATATTTT CASSPGTRNTIYF
TRBJ2-1 17 TRBD2 - TRBV27 TGTGCCAGGGGACCAGCGGGGGGGCGGAAGTCCTACAATGAGCAGTTCTTC CARGPAGGRKSYNEQFF
TRBJ1-1 17 - - TRBV7-9 TGTGCCAGCAGCTTAGGGGACGGTCGTTCCCGGGGCACTGAAGCTTTCTTT CASSLGDGRSRGTEAFF
TRBJ2-7 14 - - TRBV27 TGTGCCAGCAGTCTCAGGGGCCCCGGGGACGAGCAGTACTTC CASSLRGPGDEQYF
TRBJ2-5 14 TRBD2 once TRBV19 TGTGCCAGTAGTATTCGCGGGGGGACAGAGACCCAGTACTTC CASSIRGGTETQYF
TRBJ2-3 11 - - TRBV7-2 TGTGCCAGCAGCTTAGCGGGGGGGCAGTATTTT CASSLAGGQYF
TRBJ2-7 15 TRBD2 - TRBV27 TGTGCCAGCAGTTTGATGGGACTAGCGGGGGCCGAGCAGTACTTC CASSLMGLAGAEQYF
TRBJ1-2 16 - few TRBV7-2 TGTGCCAGCAGCTTATATTCCCGCTCAGGGGAGCATGGCTACACCTTC CASSLYSRSGEHGYTF
TRBJ1-1 13 - few TRBV15 TGTGCCACCAGCAGAGTCCCCAACACTGAAGCTTTCTTT CATSRVPNTEAFF
TRBJ2-7 14 - few TRBV28 TGTGCCAGCAACAAGCAGGGCACTTCCTACGAGCAGTACTTC CASNKQGTSYEQYF
TRBJ1-2 10 - - TRBV2 TGTGCCAGCGGCGGGTCGATGTACACCTTC CASGGSMYTF
TRBJ1-2 14 - - TRBV6-5 TGTGCCAGCAGTTACCCCTCAGGGACCGGTGGCTACACCTTC CASSYPSGTGGYTF
TRBJ1-5 14 - once TRBV6-5 TGTGCCAGCAGTTACGCGGGGTATAATCAGCCCCAGCATTTT CASSYAGYNQPQHF
TRBJ2-1 17 - few TRBV28 TGTGCCAGCAGTCCTCCAGACTACACAGTCGCCGACGATGAGCAGTTCTTC CASSPPDYTVADDEQFF
TRBJ2-7 15 TRBD1 medium-sized TRBV6-1 TGTGCCAGCAGTGAATCTGTGACAGGGTCCTACGAGCAGTACTTC CASSESVTGSYEQYF
TRBJ1-2 13 - few TRBV6-1 TGTGCCAGCAGCCCCGGGCTGGGCCGTGGCTACACCTTC CASSPGLGRGYTF
TRBJ1-1 16 - - TRBV27 TGTGCCAGCAGTTTCGATCACAGGAGATCGAACACTGAAGCTTTCTTT CASSFDHRRSNTEAFF
TRBJ1-6 15 TRBD1 - TRBV7-9 TGTGCCAGCAGCTTAGCGGGGGACAGGGGATCACCCCTCCACTTT CASSLAGDRGSPLHF
TRBJ2-1 13 - few TRBV20-1 TGCAGTGCCCGTTGGTCTGGATCCAATGAGCAGTTCTTC CSARWSGSNEQFF
TRBJ1-5 11 - - TRBV28 TGTGCCAGCAGTGGCAATCAGCCCCAGCATTTT CASSGNQPQHF
TRBJ2-7 13 - few TRBV6-2/TRBV6-3 TGTGCCAGCAGCCCTGGGGAGCACTACGAGCAGTACTTC CASSPGEHYEQYF
TRBJ2-5 14 TRBD2 few TRBV5-1 TGCGCCAGCAGCGGGGGGACTAGCGGGGAGACCCAGTACTTC CASSGGTSGETQYF
TRBJ2-5 15 TRBD2 - TRBV5-4 TGTGCCAGCAGCTCACTAGCGGGGGGGCCGGAGACCCAGTACTTC CASSSLAGGPETQYF
TRBJ2-2 16 - few TRBV28 TGTGCCAGCAACCCGAGGAGTCTCGCGAACACCGGGGAGCTGTTTTTT CASNPRSLANTGELFF
TRBJ2-1 19 TRBD2 few TRBV20-1 TGCAGTGCTCGCCACGGGACTAGCGGGAGGGCCCGTTCCTACAATGAGCAGTTCTTC CSARHGTSGRARSYNEQFF
TRBJ1-2 16 - - TRBV19 TGTGCCAGTAGTATAGAGGGGGGCACCTATAACTATGGCTACACCTTC CASSIEGGTYNYGYTF
TRBJ1-2 13 - - TRBV6-1 TGTGCCAGCAGTGCCCGGGATCTTTATGGCTACACCTTC CASSARDLYGYTF
TRBJ2-3 13 - - TRBV28 TGTGCCAGCAGCTCACAGCCCACAGATACGCAGTATTTT CASSSQPTDTQYF
TRBJ2-7 15 - few TRBV4-1 TGCGCCAGCAGCCAAGATGCCGGGCTAACCTACGAGCAGTACTTC CASSQDAGLTYEQYF
TRBJ1-5 15 - - TRBV6-1 TGTGCCAGCAGGGACATAGAGTTCGCTTTGAGGCCCCAGCATTTT CASRDIEFALRPQHF
TRBJ2-3 15 TRBD1 few TRBV27 TGTGCCAGCAGTCCGTACAGGGGGCCGACAGATACGCAGTATTTT CASSPYRGPTDTQYF
TRBJ2-7 15 TRBD1 medium-sized TRBV27 TGTGCCAGCAGTAAGACAGGGTCTGGGCTCTACGAGCAGTACTTC CASSKTGSGLYEQYF
TRBJ1-2 15 - medium-sized TRBV20-1 TGCAGTGCCACAAACCATAGACGGCCCGTCAACGACTACACCTTC CSATNHRRPVNDYTF